These T cell receptor beta chains were read from a single sample in a study of blood T cell repertoires in COVID-19. Here immunoSEQ multiplex PCR was the method, and the copy in TCRdb shows in-frame clones only, minus some. The repertoire holds over 45,000 clones, with over 75% as singletons. Sample: peripheral blood. The receptors were gathered from a man in his sixties or seventies with acute or convalescent COVID-19. Each CDR3 is given with its conserved first and last residue. Fields, in order: V gene, clone size, J gene, D gene, CDR3 DNA, CDR3 protein. A D gene is named only where the DNA matches it firmly. Only part of the rows carry a size: once, few, many, or a class if the clone is expanded.

TRBV6-4	few	TRBJ2-1	TRBD1	TGTGCCAGCAGTGAGACGGACAGGGGCCCGGAGCAGTTCTTC	CASSETDRGPEQFF
TRBV15	-	TRBJ1-4	-	TGTGCCACCAGCAGAGATGGGCAGGGGCGGGAAAAACTGTTTTTT	CATSRDGQGREKLFF
TRBV5-1	few	TRBJ1-4	-	TGCGCCAGCAGCTTGGGGCAGACAACTAATGAAAAACTGTTTTTT	CASSLGQTTNEKLFF
TRBV5-8	-	TRBJ1-5	TRBD1	TGTGCCAGCAGCTCCTACCGGGACAGAAACCCTCCCAGGCAGCCCCAGCATTTT	CASSSYRDRNPPRQPQHF
TRBV11-2	-	TRBJ2-4	TRBD1	TGTGCCAGCAGCGGTATCCGGGACAGGGGGAAAAACATTCAGTACTTC	CASSGIRDRGKNIQYF
TRBV18	medium-sized	TRBJ2-5	TRBD2	TGTGCCAGCTCACTCGGACTAGCGGGGGGAGAGACCCAGTACTTC	CASSLGLAGGETQYF
TRBV7-2	-	TRBJ1-2	-	TGTGCCAGCAGCGTAAACTCCAGGGGCACTCACTATGGCTACACCTTC	CASSVNSRGTHYGYTF
TRBV4-3	-	TRBJ2-3	-	TGCGCCAGCAGCCAAGACCGATCCGGGGATACGCAGTATTTT	CASSQDRSGDTQYF
TRBV10-3	-	TRBJ2-1	TRBD2	TGTGCCATCAGTGAGTCCCTGGTGCGGGGGGGGAATGAGCAGTTCTTC	CAISESLVRGGNEQFF
TRBV6-6	-	TRBJ2-2	TRBD1	TGTGCCAGCAGCACGTCGGACAGGGGGCCGACCGGGGAGCTGTTTTTT	CASSTSDRGPTGELFF
TRBV3-1/TRBV3-2	-	TRBJ1-3	TRBD1	TGTGCCAGCAGATCCGACAGGGCTAGAAACACCATATATTTT	CASRSDRARNTIYF
TRBV12-5	-	TRBJ1-1	-	TGTGCTAGTGGTTTGGTACTGGGCAGGCTCCCTGAAGCTTTCTTT	CASGLVLGRLPEAFF
TRBV4-2	-	TRBJ2-3	TRBD1	TGTGCCAGCAGCCAAGATCCAGGTACAGGGGGCTTGGATACGCAGTATTTT	CASSQDPGTGGLDTQYF
TRBV5-1	-	TRBJ1-1	TRBD1	TGCGCCAGCAGCATGGACAGGGGATTGGATGCTTTCTTT	CASSMDRGLDAFF
TRBV2	few	TRBJ2-7	-	TGTGCCAGCAGGACGGAGCTCTACGAGCAGTACTTC	CASRTELYEQYF
TRBV19	-	TRBJ1-1	-	TGTGCCAGTAGGGGAGTGATGAACACTGAAGCTTTCTTT	CASRGVMNTEAFF
TRBV18	-	TRBJ2-7	TRBD1	TGTGCCAGCTCACCACCCGGGACAGGGGTATACGAGCAGTACTTC	CASSPPGTGVYEQYF
TRBV5-1	-	TRBJ2-7	TRBD1	TGCGCCAGCAGCTCATACAGGGGGAGCTCCTACGAGCAGTACTTC	CASSSYRGSSYEQYF
TRBV2	-	TRBJ1-4	-	TGTGCCAGCAGGACAACCGGGACTGGAGTCGAAAAACTGTTTTTT	CASRTTGTGVEKLFF
TRBV7-6	-	TRBJ2-1	TRBD2	TGTGCCAGCAGTTCTAGCGGGGGATCGGGCGATGAGCAGTTCTTC	CASSSSGGSGDEQFF
TRBV7-9	-	TRBJ2-7	TRBD1	TGTGCCAGCAGCTTCGGCCGGACAGGGGATCCCTACGAGCAGTACTTC	CASSFGRTGDPYEQYF
TRBV7-9	-	TRBJ1-5	-	TGTGCCAGCAGCCCCTCGGGGAGGGCGCTTCGTAATCAGCCCCAGCATTTT	CASSPSGRALRNQPQHF
TRBV9	-	TRBJ2-1	TRBD2	TGTGCCAGCAGCATCGGGGGGAAAATCAATGAGCAGTTCTTC	CASSIGGKINEQFF
TRBV10-3	-	TRBJ2-1	-	TGTGCCATCAGTGAGTCAGGGGGTTACGAGCAGTTCTTC	CAISESGGYEQFF
TRBV27	-	TRBJ2-7	-	TGTGCCAGCAGTTCCAGACAGGTCGCTGCCTACGAGCAGTACTTC	CASSSRQVAAYEQYF
TRBV2	-	TRBJ1-5	TRBD1	TGTGCCAGCAGGGTGGACAGGGGTAGCAATCAGCCCCAGCATTTT	CASRVDRGSNQPQHF
TRBV12-5	-	TRBJ2-5	-	TGTGCTAGTGGTTTGGGGACAGATGGAGAGACCCAGTACTTC	CASGLGTDGETQYF
TRBV5-1	-	TRBJ2-5	TRBD1	TGCGCCAGCAGCCCGGGACAGGTGGTAGATCAAGAGACCCAGTACTTC	CASSPGQVVDQETQYF
TRBV18	-	TRBJ2-2	TRBD1	TGTGCCAGCTCACCGAGACAGGGCCAGAACACCGGGGAGCTGTTTTTT	CASSPRQGQNTGELFF
TRBV11-2	-	TRBJ2-3	TRBD2	TGTGCCAGCAGCTTAATGGGACTAGCGGCGAGGGGCACAGATACGCAGTATTTT	CASSLMGLAARGTDTQYF
TRBV6-5	-	TRBJ2-7	TRBD2	TGTGCCAGCCGACGGGCTAGCGGGCCTTCTTACGAGCAGTACTTC	CASRRASGPSYEQYF
TRBV19	-	TRBJ2-1	-	TGTGCCAGTAGTATAGACAGGGACAATGAGCAGTTCTTC	CASSIDRDNEQFF
TRBV7-2	-	TRBJ1-4	-	TGTGCCAGCAGCTTATACTATGGTGAAAAACTGTTTTTT	CASSLYYGEKLFF
TRBV24-1	-	TRBJ1-2	-	TGTGCCACCAGTGACGGAGACAGGATTGGTGGCTACACCTTC	CATSDGDRIGGYTF
TRBV5-5	-	TRBJ1-3	-	TGTGCCAGCAGCCAGGGGTTCTCTGGAAACACCATATATTTT	CASSQGFSGNTIYF
TRBV4-1	-	TRBJ2-3	TRBD2	TGCGCCAGCAGCCAAGGGTGGGCTAGCGGGCCAGGCGCAGATACGCAGTATTTT	CASSQGWASGPGADTQYF
TRBV5-1	-	TRBJ1-5	-	TGCGCCAGCAGCTTGGGGTGGGGCGTCGATTCAGCCCAGCATTTT	CASSLGWGVDSAQHF
TRBV4-2	-	TRBJ1-4	-	TGTGCCAGCAACCCCAGGGTTGCAACTAATGAAAAACTGTTTTTT	CASNPRVATNEKLFF
TRBV6-5	-	TRBJ2-3	TRBD1	TGTGCCAGCCGGGACAGGGGAAGCACAGATACGCAGTATTTT	CASRDRGSTDTQYF
TRBV5-5	-	TRBJ2-7	TRBD1	TGTGCCAGCAGCTTGAGTAGGGGGCCCTACGAGCAGTACTTC	CASSLSRGPYEQYF
TRBV11-3	-	TRBJ1-1	-	TGTGCCAGCAGCTTAGGGCCCCGGACGTGGCGGGGCTCCCCCCCCACGGCTTTCTTT	CASSLGPRTWRGSPPTAFF
TRBV5-4	-	TRBJ1-1	TRBD1	TGTGCCAGCAGGCCTCGGACAGGGGCACTGAACACTGAAGCTTTCTTT	CASRPRTGALNTEAFF